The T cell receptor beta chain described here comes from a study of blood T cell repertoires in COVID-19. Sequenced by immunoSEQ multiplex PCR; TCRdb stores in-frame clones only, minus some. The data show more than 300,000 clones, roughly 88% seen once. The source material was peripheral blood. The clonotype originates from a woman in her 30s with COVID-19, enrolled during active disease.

The CDR3 DNA follows: TGTGCCAGCAGTGAACCCGGGAGAAACATCTATGGCTACACCTTC. This sequence encodes CASSEPGRNIYGYTF. The chain carries TRBV6-1 and TRBJ1-2; D ambiguous. Germline CDR1 MNHNS, CDR2 SASEGT. V shed 2 bases and J shed 4 bases, with 14 bases lying between them. CDR3 length: 15 amino acids.